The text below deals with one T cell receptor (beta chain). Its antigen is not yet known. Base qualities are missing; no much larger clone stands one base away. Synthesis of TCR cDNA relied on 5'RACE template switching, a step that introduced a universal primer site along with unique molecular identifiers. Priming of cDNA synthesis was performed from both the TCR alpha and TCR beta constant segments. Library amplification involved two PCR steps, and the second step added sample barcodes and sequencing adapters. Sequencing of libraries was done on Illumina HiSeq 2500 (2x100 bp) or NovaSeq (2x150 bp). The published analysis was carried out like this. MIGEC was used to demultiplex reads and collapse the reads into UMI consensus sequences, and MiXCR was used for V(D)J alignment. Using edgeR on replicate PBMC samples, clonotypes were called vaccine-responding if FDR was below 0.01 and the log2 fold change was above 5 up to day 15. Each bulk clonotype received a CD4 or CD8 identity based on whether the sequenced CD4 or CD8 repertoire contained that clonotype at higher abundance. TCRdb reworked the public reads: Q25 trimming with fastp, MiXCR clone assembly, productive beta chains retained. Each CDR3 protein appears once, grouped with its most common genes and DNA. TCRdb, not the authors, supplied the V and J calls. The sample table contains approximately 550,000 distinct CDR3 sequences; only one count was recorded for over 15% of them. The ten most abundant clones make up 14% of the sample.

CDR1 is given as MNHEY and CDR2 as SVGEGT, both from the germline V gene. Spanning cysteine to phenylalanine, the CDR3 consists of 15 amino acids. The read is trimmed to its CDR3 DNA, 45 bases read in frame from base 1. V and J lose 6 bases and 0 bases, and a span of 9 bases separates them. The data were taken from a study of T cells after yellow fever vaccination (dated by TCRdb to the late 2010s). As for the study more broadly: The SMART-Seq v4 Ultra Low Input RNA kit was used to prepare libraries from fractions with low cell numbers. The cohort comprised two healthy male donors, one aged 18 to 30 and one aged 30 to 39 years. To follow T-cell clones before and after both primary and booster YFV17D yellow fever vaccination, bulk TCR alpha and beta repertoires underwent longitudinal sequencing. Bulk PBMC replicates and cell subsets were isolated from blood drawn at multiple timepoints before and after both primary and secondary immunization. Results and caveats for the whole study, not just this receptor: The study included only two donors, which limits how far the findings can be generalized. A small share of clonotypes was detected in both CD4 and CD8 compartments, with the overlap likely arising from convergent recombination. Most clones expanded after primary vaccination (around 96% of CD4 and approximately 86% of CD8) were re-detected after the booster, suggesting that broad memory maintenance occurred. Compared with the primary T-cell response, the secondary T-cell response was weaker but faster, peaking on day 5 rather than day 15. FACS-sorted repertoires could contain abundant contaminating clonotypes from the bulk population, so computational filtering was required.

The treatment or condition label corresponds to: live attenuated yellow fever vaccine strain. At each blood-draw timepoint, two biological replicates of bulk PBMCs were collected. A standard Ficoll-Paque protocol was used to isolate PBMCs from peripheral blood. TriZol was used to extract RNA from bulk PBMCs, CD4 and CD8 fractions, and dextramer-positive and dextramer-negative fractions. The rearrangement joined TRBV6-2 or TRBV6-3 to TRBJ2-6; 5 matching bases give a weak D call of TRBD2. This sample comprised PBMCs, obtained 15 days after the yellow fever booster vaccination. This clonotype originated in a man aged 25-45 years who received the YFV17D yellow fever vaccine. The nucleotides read TGTGCCAGCAGGAGGGTAAACTCTGGGGCCAACGTCCTGACTTTC. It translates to CASRRVNSGANVLTF.